Below are 32 T cell receptor beta chains sequenced from a single sample in a study of regulatory T cells in long-lasting Graves disease. For TCR beta, libraries came from iRepertoire HTBI primers and Arm-PCR of CDR3 regions. Each CDR3 protein gets one entry after TCRdb re-called the multiplex PCR reads with MiXCR. This sample has about 430,000 distinct CDR3 sequences, with 20% to 25% found just once. Regarding time point: persistent/refractory GD, antithyroid drugs over 5 years with positive TRAb. The TCR library was made from RNA extracted from PBMCs. Sequences were derived from peripheral blood mononuclear cells (PBMCs), sampled when the disease was refractory, from a patient treated with antithyroid drugs. These receptors came from a female donor with Graves disease.

This clonotype was counted many times. This rearrangement joins TRBV28 to TRBJ2-2; TRBD2 matches at 9 bases. The CDR3 extends over 16 amino acids. V lost 3 bases and J lost 4; bases outside the gene matches: 6. The germline V gene has CDR1 MDHEN and CDR2 SYDVKM. The CDR3 here is CASSLGSGRITGELFF. As DNA, the CDR3 is TGTGCCAGCAGTTTGGGGAGCGGGAGGATCACCGGGGAGCTGTTTTTT.

This chain connects TRBV19 to TRBJ2-7; 11 nucleotides match TRBD2. In germline, CDR1 is LNHDA, CDR2 SQIVND (reference sequence). The CDR3 is 16 residues long. Losses at the gene ends were 5 bases for V and 0 bases for J; bases not matched to a gene: 6. CDR3 nucleotides: TGTGCCAGTAGTGGGACTAGCGGTACGCCCTCCTACGAGCAGTACTTC. Residues: CASSGTSGTPSYEQYF.

This clonotype was picked up many times. The gene calls are TRBV15 and TRBJ2-5; D remains unclear. Looked up from germline, CDR1 is LNHNV and CDR2 is YYDKDF (reference sequence). This CDR3 has 12 residues. The ends were cut back, 2 bases at V and 3 bases at J, with 4 bases in the middle. The CDR3 DNA reads as TGTGCCACCAGCAGAAATGAAGAGACCCAGTACTTC. Protein sequence: CATSRNEETQYF.

This clonotype was detected a few times. The chain joins TRBV20-1 to TRBJ1-6; D is perhaps TRBD1 (5 bases). V was clipped by 6 bases and J by 7 bases, with 19 bases between them. Germline CDR1 is DFQATT and CDR2 is SNEGSKA (reference sequence). CDR3 length: 15 amino acids. In DNA, the CDR3 is TGCAGTGCCTCGCAGACGGGACTCCAGAATTCACCCCTCCACTTT. Translated, it gives CSASQTGLQNSPLHF.

This clonotype was counted only a few times. The chain employs TRBV3-1 and TRBJ2-7, with TRBD1 as a possible D gene (8 bases). V was pared by 2 bases and J by 1 base, with 15 bases between. The germline gives CDR1 LGHDT, CDR2 YNNKEL (reference sequence). CDR3 length: 16 amino acids. In DNA form, the CDR3 reads TGTGCCAGCAGCCAAACCTACAGGGGGGGGTCCTACGAGCAGTACTTC. Protein sequence: CASSQTYRGGSYEQYF.

V usage is TRBV6-2 or TRBV6-3 and J usage is TRBJ1-3, with D unclear. This CDR3 has 12 residues. Trimming shortened V by 7 bases and J by 8 bases, and 12 bases separated the two germline ends. CDR1 MNHEY and CDR2 SVGEGT come from the germline V gene. The CDR3 sequence is CASMNGRDTIYF. CDR3 in DNA: TGTGCCAGCATGAACGGTAGAGACACCATATATTTT.

This clonotype appeared many times. The V call is TRBV2, the J call TRBJ1-2, with D uncertain. The V and J ends lost 6 bases and 1 base respectively, with 3 bases between them. In germline, CDR1 is SNHLY, CDR2 FYNNEI. The CDR3 contains 11 residues. The CDR3 region is CASRGNYGYTF. CDR3 in DNA: TGTGCCAGCAGGGGTAACTATGGCTACACCTTC.

This clonotype was detected only a few times. This rearrangement joins TRBV20-1 to TRBJ2-2; no definite D call. With 2 bases removed from V and 4 bases from J, the gap between germline ends came to 8 bases. Germline CDR1 is DFQATT and CDR2 is SNEGSKA (reference sequence). There are 13 residues in the CDR3. The CDR3 DNA reads as TGCAGTGCTAGACAGCAGGTCACCGGGGAGCTGTTTTTT. Amino acid sequence: CSARQQVTGELFF.

This clonotype was seen a handful of times. The chain employs TRBV20-1 and TRBJ2-5; possibly TRBD1 for D (6 bases). CDR1 and CDR2 from the germline V gene are DFQATT and SNEGSKA (reference sequence). CDR3 length: 16 residues. Trimming removed 3 bases at V and 5 bases at J, with 22 bases between. The CDR3 DNA is TGCAGTGCTAGCCGTAACTCTCCAGGGGCTAGTGAGACCCAGTACTTC. This translates into CSASRNSPGASETQYF.

A remark on this clonotype: A junction end diverges from the germline sequence, so it may reflect a read error. The chain joins TRBV7-9 to TRBJ2-5; 7 nucleotides agree with TRBD2. This CDR3 has 14 amino acids. Germline lookup yields CDR1 SEHNR and CDR2 FQNEAQ (reference sequence). DNA of the CDR3: TGTGCCAGCAGCTTAGTCGGGGGAGGGGAGACCCTGTACTTC. This translates into CASSLVGGGETLYF.

This clonotype was recorded many times. V usage is TRBV7-8 and J usage is TRBJ2-7; TRBD2 agrees at 9 bases. The CDR3 is 14 amino acids. The V and J ends lost 6 bases and 3 bases, in that order; junction bases with no gene match: 6. Germline values: CDR1 SGHVS, CDR2 FQNEAQ. CDR3 amino acids: CASRPGTSNYEQYF. For the CDR3, the DNA is TGTGCCAGCAGACCCGGGACTAGCAACTACGAGCAGTACTTC.

At least ten counts were recorded for this clonotype. The V call is TRBV7-8, the J call TRBJ1-2; no clear D. Germline CDR1 and CDR2: SGHVS and FQNEAQ. CDR3 size: 14 residues. V was cut by 2 bases and J by 2 bases, with 9 bases left in between. The CDR3 DNA reads TGTGCCAGCAGCTTACTTGCAGACAACTATGGCTACACCTTC. This translates into CASSLLADNYGYTF.

V usage is TRBV6-1 and J usage is TRBJ2-1, with TRBD2 matching over 7 bases. The V segment lost 6 bases and the J segment 7 bases; nucleotides outside the gene matches: 9. CDR3 length: 14 amino acids. Germline V CDR1 and CDR2: MNHNS, SASEGT. The CDR3 DNA is TGTGCCAGCAGCCATGGGGAGGGAGCTAATGAGCAGTTCTTC. It specifies CASSHGEGANEQFF.

This clonotype was found a few times. V is TRBV7-9 and J is TRBJ2-4; TRBD2 might be the D (9 bases). Germline V gene lookup returns CDR1 SEHNR and CDR2 FQNEAQ (reference sequence). V was cut by 2 bases and J by 4 bases, with 24 bases left in between. The CDR3 spans 19 residues. The CDR3 sequence is CASSLWASGTGSQKNIQYF. CDR3 sequence (DNA): TGTGCCAGCAGCTTATGGGCTAGCGGGACAGGAAGCCAGAAAAACATTCAGTACTTC.

This clonotype was detected only a few times. The chain links TRBV7-6 to TRBJ1-1; 7 positions agree with TRBD1. The V gene end was trimmed by 2 bases and the J gene end by 0 bases; junction bases not matched to a gene: 6. The CDR3 contains 16 residues. From germline, CDR1 is SGHVS and CDR2 FNYEAQ. The CDR3 here is CASSLRGGQMNTEAFF. The CDR3 region has the DNA TGTGCCAGCAGCTTAAGGGGGGGACAGATGAACACTGAAGCTTTCTTT. The entire variable domain, with the rest obtained from reference TRBV7-6 and TRBJ1-1, is as follows: GAGVSQSPRYKVTKRGQDVALRCDPISGHVSLYWYRQALGQGPEFLTYFNYEAQQDKSGLPNDRFSAERPEGSISTLTIQRTEQRDSAMYRCASSLRGGQMNTEAFFGQGTRLTVV.

In this sample, this clonotype turned up a few times. The rearrangement joins TRBV18 to TRBJ2-7; D call uncertain. The germline gives CDR1 KGHSH, CDR2 LQKENI. There are 16 residues in the CDR3. Between the trimmed V and J ends, which lost 2 bases and 4 bases, there was a span of 18 bases. For the CDR3, the DNA is TGTGCCAGCTCACCAATGTTAGCAGGAGACTTTTACGAGCAGTACTTC. It codes for CASSPMLAGDFYEQYF.

This clonotype was counted at least ten times. The chain joins TRBV28 to TRBJ2-4; no reliable D call. The CDR3 has 14 amino acids. V was shortened by 2 bases and J by 1 base, with 6 bases between the two germline ends. Germline CDR1 MDHEN, CDR2 SYDVKM. The CDR3: CASSLIRAKNIQYF. In nucleotides, the CDR3 is TGTGCCAGCAGTTTAATACGGGCCAAAAACATTCAGTACTTC. The variable domain in full, with the rest retrieved from reference TRBV28 and TRBJ2-4, is DVKVTQSSRYLVKRTGEKVFLECVQDMDHENMFWYRQDPGLGLRLIYFSYDVKMKEKGDIPEGYSVSREKKERFSLILESASTNQTSMYLCASSLIRAKNIQYFGAGTRLSVL.

This clonotype was counted at least ten times. The rearrangement joins TRBV6-2 or TRBV6-3 to TRBJ2-7; 12 nucleotides align to TRBD2. There are 16 residues in the CDR3. Germline CDR1 is MNHEY and CDR2 is SVGEGT. V gave up 2 bases and J gave up 2 bases; unmatched junction bases: 4. The CDR3 DNA reads TGTGCCAGCAGTTACCCTAGCGGGAGGGAGCCCTACGAGCAGTACTTC. Translation gives CASSYPSGREPYEQYF.

This clonotype was seen only a few times. The rearrangement links TRBV5-1 to TRBJ2-2; TRBD1 aligns across 9 bases. The germline gives CDR1 SGHRS, CDR2 YFSETQ. This CDR3 has 15 amino acids. Unmatched junction bases numbered 4, after V lost 3 bases and J lost 4 bases. CDR3 in DNA: TGCGCCAGCAGCTGGGGGGACAGGGCCACCGGGGAGCTGTTTTTT. It codes for CASSWGDRATGELFF.

This clonotype was observed many times. The chain combines TRBV6-9 with TRBJ2-5; D is perhaps TRBD1 (6 bases). Germline CDR1 reads MNHGY; CDR2 reads SVAAGI. The CDR3 has 14 amino acids. The V end was cut by 3 bases, the J end by 2 bases, with 10 bases between. CDR3 protein: CASSYPGVQETQYF. Here the CDR3 DNA reads TGTGCCAGCAGTTACCCAGGGGTACAAGAGACCCAGTACTTC.

This clonotype was seen repeatedly, ten times or more. The junction differs from germline at one of its ends, possibly a read error. CDR3 sequence reads: CASSFGLAGETEELFF. CDR3 bases: TGTGCCAGCAGTTTCGGACTAGCGGGAGAAACCGAGGAGCTGTTTTTT. The chain recombines TRBV2 with TRBJ2-2; TRBD2 aligns across 13 bases. This CDR3 spans 16 amino acids. Per germline, CDR1 SNHLY and CDR2 FYNNEI.

This clonotype was seen many times. The rearrangement links TRBV20-1 to TRBJ2-4; weak D call: TRBD2 (6 bases). CDR3 size: 13 residues. Trimming took off 3 bases at V and 3 bases at J, with 9 bases between the two ends. Germline assignment: CDR1 DFQATT and CDR2 SNEGSKA (reference sequence). The CDR3 DNA reads as TGCAGTGCTAGTCAGGAGGGCAAAAACATTCAGTACTTC. Its translation: CSASQEGKNIQYF.

The chain has TRBV28 and TRBJ2-7; TRBD1 is a possible D gene (6 bases). The CDR3 contains 16 residues. Germline V CDR1 and CDR2: MDHEN, SYDVKM. The V and J ends lost 6 bases and 4 bases respectively, with 22 bases between them. The CDR3 protein is CASRTAQGTIAYEQYF. The CDR3 DNA reads as TGTGCCAGCAGGACCGCACAGGGTACTATCGCTTACGAGCAGTACTTC.

This clonotype was observed a handful of times. The V gene is TRBV5-1, the J gene TRBJ2-5; 13 bases map to TRBD2. From germline, CDR1 is SGHRS and CDR2 YFSETQ. The CDR3 extends over 16 amino acids. The junction had 9 bases not matched to a gene; V was cut back by 6 bases and J by 4 bases. CDR3 sequence (DNA): TGCGCCAGCAAACCCGGACTAGCGGGAGTTGGAGAGACCCAGTACTTC. Translating gives CASKPGLAGVGETQYF.

CDR3 bases: TGCAGCGTTGTTACTGACTATGGCTACACCTTC. It yields the protein CSVVTDYGYTF. The V and J genes are TRBV29-1 and TRBJ1-2; D not resolved. This CDR3 is 11 amino acids long. Germline lookup yields CDR1 SQVTM and CDR2 ANQGSEA. V was clipped by 4 bases and J by 3 bases, with 6 bases between them.

The rearrangement joins TRBV14 to TRBJ1-1, with unresolved D. The CDR3 totals 13 residues. V was trimmed by 4 bases and J by 0 bases, leaving 6 bases between them. Germline V gives CDR1 SGHDN, CDR2 FVKESK. The CDR3 protein is CASSRTMNTEAFF. The CDR3 nucleotides are TGTGCCAGCAGCCGTACCATGAACACTGAAGCTTTCTTT.

CDR3 amino acids: CASSAGPDTQYF. As DNA, the CDR3 is TGTGCCAGTTCGGCAGGGCCAGATACGCAGTATTTT. The chain combines TRBV19 with TRBJ2-3; a possible D gene is TRBD1 (5 bases). The germline V and J ends were trimmed by 8 bases and 4 bases, with 10 bases remaining between them. Germline CDR1 and CDR2: LNHDA and SQIVND (reference sequence). The CDR3 length is 12 residues.

The V call is TRBV6-1, the J call TRBJ1-4; no reliable D call. The V gene's germline CDR1 is MNHNS and CDR2 SASEGT. The CDR3 runs 13 residues. Trimming stripped 9 bases from V and 4 bases from J, with 12 bases between. The CDR3 loop is CASRSRDNEKLFF. As DNA, the CDR3 is TGTGCCAGTAGATCAAGGGATAATGAAAAACTGTTTTTT.

This clonotype was recorded at least ten times. The J gene is TRBJ2-5, the V gene TRBV10-3, with TRBD2 matching 12 bases. CDR3 length: 14 amino acids. CDR1 and CDR2 (germline): ENHRY, SYGVKD. V was clipped by 10 bases and J by 1 base; unmatched bases: 4. CDR3 nucleotide sequence: TGTGCCACAAGGACTAGCGGGACCCAAGAGACCCAGTACTTC. As protein: CATRTSGTQETQYF.

This clonotype occurred a few times. The chain carries TRBV6-5 and TRBJ2-1, with no clear D. The CDR3 consists of 14 residues. Germline CDR1 and CDR2: MNHEY and SVGAGI. The V end lost 2 bases, the J end lost 8 bases, and 13 bases lay between the germline ends. CDR3 residues: CASSYELDGDEQFF. In nucleotides, the CDR3 is TGTGCCAGCAGTTACGAGTTAGACGGCGATGAGCAGTTCTTC.

This clonotype was counted between two and nine times. The chain is built from TRBV28 and TRBJ2-7, with a tentative D call TRBD1 (6 bases). From germline, CDR1 is MDHEN and CDR2 SYDVKM. Trimming shortened V by 7 bases and J by 2 bases, and 24 bases separated the two germline ends. There are 17 residues in the CDR3. The CDR3 loop is CASIPPAQDRKTYEQYF. In DNA, the CDR3 is TGTGCCAGCATTCCTCCCGCACAAGACAGGAAAACCTACGAGCAGTACTTC.

The CDR3 sequence: CASSPRLGTASSYEQYF. In DNA form, the CDR3 reads TGTGCCAGCAGCCCCCGGTTAGGGACGGCAAGCTCCTACGAGCAGTACTTC. The chain combines TRBV14 with TRBJ2-7; D might be TRBD1 or TRBD2, each matching 5 bases. The length of the CDR3 is 17 residues. V gave up 4 bases and J gave up 0 bases, with 19 bases separating them. CDR1 SGHDN and CDR2 FVKESK come from the germline V gene. The full variable domain, in which reference TRBV14 and TRBJ2-7 provide the parts outside the CDR3, is EAGVTQFPSHSVIEKGQTVTLRCDPISGHDNLYWYRRVMGKEIKFLLHFVKESKQDESGMPNNRFLAERTGGTYSTLKVQPAELEDSGVYFCASSPRLGTASSYEQYFGPGTRLTVT.